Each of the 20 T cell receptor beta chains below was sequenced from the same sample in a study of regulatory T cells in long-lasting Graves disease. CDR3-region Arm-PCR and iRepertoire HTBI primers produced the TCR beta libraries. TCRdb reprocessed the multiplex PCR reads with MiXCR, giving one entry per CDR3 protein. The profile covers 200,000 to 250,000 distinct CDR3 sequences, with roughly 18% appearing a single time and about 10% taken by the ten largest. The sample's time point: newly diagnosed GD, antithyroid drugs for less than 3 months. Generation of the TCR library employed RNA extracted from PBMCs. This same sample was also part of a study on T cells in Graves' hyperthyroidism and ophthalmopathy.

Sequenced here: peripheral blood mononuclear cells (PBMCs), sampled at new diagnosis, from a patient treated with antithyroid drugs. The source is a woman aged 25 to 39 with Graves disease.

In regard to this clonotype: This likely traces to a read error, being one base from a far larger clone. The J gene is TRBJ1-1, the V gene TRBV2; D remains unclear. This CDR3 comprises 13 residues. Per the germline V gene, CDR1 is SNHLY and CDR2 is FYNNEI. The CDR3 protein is CVSSLRRYTEAFF. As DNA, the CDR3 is TGTGTCAGCAGCTTGAGACGGTACACTGAAGCTTTCTTT.

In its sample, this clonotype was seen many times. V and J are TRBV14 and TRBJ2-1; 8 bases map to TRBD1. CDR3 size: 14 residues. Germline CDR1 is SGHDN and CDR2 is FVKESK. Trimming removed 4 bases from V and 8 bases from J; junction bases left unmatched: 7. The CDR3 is CASSRRQGYDEQFF. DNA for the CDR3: TGTGCCAGCAGCCGTCGACAGGGGTACGATGAGCAGTTCTTC.

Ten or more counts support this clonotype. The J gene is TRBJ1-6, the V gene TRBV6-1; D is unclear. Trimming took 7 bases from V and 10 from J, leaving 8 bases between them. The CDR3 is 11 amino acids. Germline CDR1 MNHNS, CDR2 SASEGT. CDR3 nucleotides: TGTGCCAGCACAGCAAGGTCACCCCTCCACTTT. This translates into CASTARSPLHF.

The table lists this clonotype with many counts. CDR3 sequence: CASSHGDSNQPQHF. The DNA for the CDR3 is TGTGCCAGCAGTCACGGTGATAGCAATCAGCCCCAGCATTTT. The chain couples TRBV6-1 to TRBJ1-5; unclear D gene. The CDR3 is 14 residues long. Trimming left V 5 bases short and J 0 bases short, with 8 bases between. Looked up from germline, CDR1 is MNHNS and CDR2 is SASEGT.

The CDR3 DNA is TGTGCCAGTAGTAGGGGGGACTTCCTCAATGAGCAGTTCTTC. This gives the protein CASSRGDFLNEQFF. The chain joins TRBV19 to TRBJ2-1, with a tentative D call TRBD2 (6 bases). V was clipped by 4 bases and J by 6 bases, with 13 bases between them. The CDR3 consists of 14 residues. The germline CDR1 and CDR2 sequences are LNHDA and SQIVND (reference sequence).

Here the CDR3 DNA reads TGTGCCAGCAGTGAAATCGGAAACGAGCAGTACTTC. Its translation is CASSEIGNEQYF. The rearrangement uses TRBV2 and TRBJ2-7; D not resolved. CDR1 and CDR2 from the germline V gene are SNHLY and FYNNEI. Trimming removed 2 bases at V and 5 bases at J, with 7 bases between. The CDR3 is 12 amino acids.

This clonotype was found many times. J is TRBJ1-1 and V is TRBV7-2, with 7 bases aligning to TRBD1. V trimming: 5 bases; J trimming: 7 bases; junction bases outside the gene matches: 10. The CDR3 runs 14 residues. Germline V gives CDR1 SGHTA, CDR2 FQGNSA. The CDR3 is CASSPYRGWGEAFF. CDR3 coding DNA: TGTGCCAGCAGCCCATACAGGGGATGGGGTGAAGCTTTCTTT.

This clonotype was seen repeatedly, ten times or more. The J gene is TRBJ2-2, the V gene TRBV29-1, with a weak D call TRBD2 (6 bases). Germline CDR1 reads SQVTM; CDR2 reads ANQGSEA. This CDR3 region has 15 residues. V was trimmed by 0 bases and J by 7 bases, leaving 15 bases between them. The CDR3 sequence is CSVEDLTGADGELFF. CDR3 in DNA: TGCAGCGTTGAAGATCTCACGGGAGCGGACGGGGAGCTGTTTTTT.

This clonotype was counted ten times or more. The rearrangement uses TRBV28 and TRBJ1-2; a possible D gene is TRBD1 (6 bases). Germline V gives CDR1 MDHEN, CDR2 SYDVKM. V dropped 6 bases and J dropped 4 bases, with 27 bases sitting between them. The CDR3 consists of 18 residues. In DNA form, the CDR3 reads TGTGCCAGCAGCATGACTTTGGGGGCGACACCGGGAAGCTATGGCTACACCTTC. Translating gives CASSMTLGATPGSYGYTF.

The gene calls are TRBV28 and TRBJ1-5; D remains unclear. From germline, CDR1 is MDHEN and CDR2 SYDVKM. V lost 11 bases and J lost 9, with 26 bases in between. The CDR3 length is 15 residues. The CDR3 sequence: CAGTTSERRSGPQHF. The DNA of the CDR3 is TGTGCCGGCACCACTTCGGAACGACGGTCCGGGCCCCAGCATTTT.

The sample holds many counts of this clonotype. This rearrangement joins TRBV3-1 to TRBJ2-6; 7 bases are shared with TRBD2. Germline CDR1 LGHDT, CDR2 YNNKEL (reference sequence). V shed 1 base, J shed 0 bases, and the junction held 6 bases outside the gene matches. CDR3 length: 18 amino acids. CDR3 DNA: TGTGCCAGCAGCCAAGGAGCGGGGTCCCACTCTGGGGCCAACGTCCTGACTTTC. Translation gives CASSQGAGSHSGANVLTF.

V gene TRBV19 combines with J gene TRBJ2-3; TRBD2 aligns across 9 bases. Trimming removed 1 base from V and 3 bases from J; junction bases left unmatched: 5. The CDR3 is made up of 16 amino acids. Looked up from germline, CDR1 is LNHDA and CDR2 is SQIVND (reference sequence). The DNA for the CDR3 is TGTGCCAGTAGTATAGTGCCTAGCGGGATGACAGATACGCAGTATTTT. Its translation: CASSIVPSGMTDTQYF. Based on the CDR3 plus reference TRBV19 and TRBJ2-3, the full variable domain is DGGITQSPKYLFRKEGQNVTLSCEQNLNHDAMYWYRQDPGQGLRLIYYSQIVNDFQKGDIAEGYSVSREKKESFPLTVTSAQKNPTAFYLCASSIVPSGMTDTQYFGPGTRLTVL.

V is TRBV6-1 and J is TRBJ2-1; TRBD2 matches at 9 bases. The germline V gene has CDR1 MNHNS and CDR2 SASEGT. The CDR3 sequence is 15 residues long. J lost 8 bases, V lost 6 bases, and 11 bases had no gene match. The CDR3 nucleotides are TGTGCCAGCAGCGTTCTAGCGGGATATGTTTATGAGCAGTTCTTC. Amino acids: CASSVLAGYVYEQFF.

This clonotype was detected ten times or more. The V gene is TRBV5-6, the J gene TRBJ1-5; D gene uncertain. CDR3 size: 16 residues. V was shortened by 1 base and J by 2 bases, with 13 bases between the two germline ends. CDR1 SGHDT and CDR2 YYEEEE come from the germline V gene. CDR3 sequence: CASSLNRGTGNQPQHF. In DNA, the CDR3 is TGTGCCAGCAGCTTGAACCGGGGTACGGGCAATCAGCCCCAGCATTTT.

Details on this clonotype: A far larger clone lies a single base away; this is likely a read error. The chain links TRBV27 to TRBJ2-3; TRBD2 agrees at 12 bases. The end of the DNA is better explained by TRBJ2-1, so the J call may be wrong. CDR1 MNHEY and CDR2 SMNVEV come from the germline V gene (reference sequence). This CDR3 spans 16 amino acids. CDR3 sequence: CASGMVGLAGTGWQFF. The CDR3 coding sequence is TGTGCCAGCGGGATGGTCGGACTAGCGGGAACGGGATGGCAGTTCTTC.

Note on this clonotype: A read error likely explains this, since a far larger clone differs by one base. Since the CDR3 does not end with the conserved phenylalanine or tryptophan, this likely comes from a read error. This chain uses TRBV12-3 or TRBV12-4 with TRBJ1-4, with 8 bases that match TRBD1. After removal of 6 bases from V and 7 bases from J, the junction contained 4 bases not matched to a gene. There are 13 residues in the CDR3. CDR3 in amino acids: CASSRDRGEKLFL. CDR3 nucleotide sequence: TGTGCCAGCAGCCGAGACAGGGGTGAAAAACTGTTTCTT.

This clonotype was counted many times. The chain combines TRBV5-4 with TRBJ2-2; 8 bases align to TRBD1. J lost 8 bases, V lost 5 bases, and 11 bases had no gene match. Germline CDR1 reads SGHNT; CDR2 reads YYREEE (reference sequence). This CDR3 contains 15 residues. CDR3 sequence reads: CASSGTGTGTGELFF. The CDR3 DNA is TGTGCCAGCAGTGGTACCGGGACAGGTACTGGGGAGCTGTTTTTT.

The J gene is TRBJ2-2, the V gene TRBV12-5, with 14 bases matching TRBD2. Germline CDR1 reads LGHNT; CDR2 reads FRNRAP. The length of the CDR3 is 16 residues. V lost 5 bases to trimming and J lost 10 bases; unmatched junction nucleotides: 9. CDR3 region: CASGPRLAGGPTELFF. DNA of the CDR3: TGTGCTAGTGGTCCGCGACTAGCGGGGGGGCCAACGGAGCTGTTTTTT.

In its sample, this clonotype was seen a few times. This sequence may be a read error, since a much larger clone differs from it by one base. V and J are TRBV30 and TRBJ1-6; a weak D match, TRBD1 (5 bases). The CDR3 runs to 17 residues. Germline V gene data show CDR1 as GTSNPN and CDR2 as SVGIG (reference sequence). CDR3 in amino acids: CARSPGRDDSYNSPLHF. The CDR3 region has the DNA TGTGCCCGGAGCCCCGGCAGGGACGACTCCTATAATTCACCCCTCCACTTT.

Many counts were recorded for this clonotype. This CDR3 reads CASSPSSNQPQHF. Written as DNA, the CDR3 is TGTGCCAGCTCTCCCAGTAGCAATCAGCCCCAGCATTTT. The chain uses TRBV18 and TRBJ1-5; D is uncertain. V was cut by 6 bases and J by 0 bases, with 6 bases left in between. Per the germline V gene, CDR1 is KGHSH and CDR2 is LQKENI. This CDR3 is 13 amino acids long.